These T cell receptor beta chains were read from a single sample in a study of blood T cell repertoires in COVID-19. Generated by immunoSEQ multiplex PCR, the TCRdb table keeps only in-frame clones and is missing some. The table has a few hundred thousand clones, roughly four fifths seen once. Sample: peripheral blood. These receptors were obtained from a woman in her fifties or sixties with acute or convalescent COVID-19. CDR3s include the opening cysteine and the closing phenylalanine or tryptophan. Fields, in order: D gene, clone size, V gene, J gene, CDR3 DNA, CDR3 protein. A D gene is named only where the DNA matches it firmly. Clone size, where shown, is once, few, many, or a class for clones that have expanded.

>-|-|TRBV28|TRBJ1-4
TGTGCCAGCAGTTCCGACAGGTTTAATGAAAAACTGTTTTTT
CASSSDRFNEKLFF
>-|-|TRBV6-1|TRBJ1-6
TGTGCCAGCAGTGACAGGCGTTCCAGCTCCTATAATTCACCCCTCCACTTT
CASSDRRSSSYNSPLHF
>-|-|TRBV19|TRBJ2-7
TGTGCCAGTCGTGCCAGGGGTACCGACGAGCAGTACTTC
CASRARGTDEQYF
>TRBD1|-|TRBV5-4|TRBJ2-7
TGTGCCAGCAGCTTCTACAGGGGGGACTACGAGCAGTACTTC
CASSFYRGDYEQYF
>-|-|TRBV7-7|TRBJ2-2
TGTGCCAGCAGCTTAGCGACATCGAACACCGGGGAGCTGTTTTTT
CASSLATSNTGELFF
>TRBD2|-|TRBV19|TRBJ2-1
TGTGCCAGTAGGGAGCGGGGGGCTTACAATGAGCAGTTCTTC
CASRERGAYNEQFF
>TRBD1|-|TRBV5-1|TRBJ2-1
TGCGCCAGCGGAACAGGGGGTTCCTACAATGAGCAGTTCTTC
CASGTGGSYNEQFF
>-|-|TRBV2|TRBJ2-7
TGTGCCTCGGAGTTCTCCTACGAGCAGTACTTC
CASEFSYEQYF
>TRBD2|-|TRBV14|TRBJ2-1
TGTGCCAGCAGCCAAGAGGGAGGGAGGAATGAGCAGTTCTTC
CASSQEGGRNEQFF
>TRBD2|-|TRBV27|TRBJ2-3
TGTGCCAGCAGTTTTTCGCGGGGGACAGATACGCAGTATTTT
CASSFSRGTDTQYF
>-|-|TRBV5-6|TRBJ1-6
TGTGCCAGCAGTACCGTAGGAGCCAATTCACCCCTCCACTTT
CASSTVGANSPLHF
>-|-|TRBV6-1|TRBJ2-7
TGTGCCAGCAGTGAAGCTGAGTGGGAGTATTACGAGCAGTACTTC
CASSEAEWEYYEQYF
>-|-|TRBV20-1|TRBJ2-7
TGCAGTGCTAGCGGGCAGTACTTC
CSASGQYF
>TRBD2|-|TRBV29-1|TRBJ2-7
TGCAGCGCAGGCGGACTAGAAAGCTACGAGCAGTACTTC
CSAGGLESYEQYF
>TRBD2|-|TRBV6-2/TRBV6-3|TRBJ2-5
TGTGCCAGCAGTTTGACGCGGGGGTACCAAGAGACCCAGTACTTC
CASSLTRGYQETQYF
>TRBD1|-|TRBV19|TRBJ1-1
TGTGCCAGTAACAGGGACAGGGGGGCTGAAGCTTTCTTT
CASNRDRGAEAFF
>-|-|TRBV10-3|TRBJ2-7
TGTGCCATCGCCCAAACACACGAGCAGTACTTC
CAIAQTHEQYF
>TRBD1|-|TRBV5-1|TRBJ2-7
TGCGCCAGCAGCGGGGACAGCGTACGCGAGCAGTACTTC
CASSGDSVREQYF
>-|-|TRBV18|TRBJ2-1
TGTGCCAGCTCACCAGAGCTGGACTACCGGAAGTTCTTC
CASSPELDYRKFF
>-|few|TRBV11-2|TRBJ1-4
TGTGCCAGCAGCTTAGATCCCCAACTGGTGCTTTTTGAAAAACTGTTTTTT
CASSLDPQLVLFEKLFF
>TRBD1|-|TRBV15|TRBJ1-5
TGTGCCACCAGCAGAGCAGGGGGCGCTCCCCAGCCCCAGCATTTT
CATSRAGGAPQPQHF
>TRBD2|many|TRBV28|TRBJ2-1
TGTGCCAGCAGTTTTCCGACGCGGGGGGCGTCCTACAATGAGCAGTTCTTC
CASSFPTRGASYNEQFF
>-|-|TRBV5-1|TRBJ1-1
TGCGCCAGCCTCCTATCTATGGAGGCTTTCTTT
CASLLSMEAFF
>-|-|TRBV2|TRBJ1-6
TGTGCCAGCAGTGGGGAGGAGGACCGGATCCACTTT
CASSGEEDRIHF
>TRBD1|once|TRBV7-9|TRBJ1-2
TGTGCCAGCAGAACCGGGACAGCTAACTATGGCTACACCTTC
CASRTGTANYGYTF
>-|-|TRBV9|TRBJ1-1
TGTGCCAGCAGCGTAGGTCGAACAGGCCGAACTGAAGCTTTCTTT
CASSVGRTGRTEAFF
>-|-|TRBV28|TRBJ2-3
TGTGCCAGCAAGCAAGGACAGTTTGCAGATACGCAGTATTTT
CASKQGQFADTQYF
>-|few|TRBV19|TRBJ1-3
TGTGCCAGTAGTATAAATTGGCGGAGCTCTGGAAACACCATATATTTT
CASSINWRSSGNTIYF
>-|-|TRBV11-2|TRBJ1-2
TGTGCCAGCACCTCCGGGGGGGACTATGGCTACACCTTC
CASTSGGDYGYTF
>TRBD1|few|TRBV28|TRBJ1-5
TGTGCCAGCAGTTTAAAGGACAGGGCTCAGCCCCAGCATTTT
CASSLKDRAQPQHF
>TRBD2|-|TRBV5-6|TRBJ2-5
TGTGCCAGCAGCTTGAAAGCGGGAGTAGGAGAGACCCAGTACTTC
CASSLKAGVGETQYF
>-|-|TRBV4-1|TRBJ1-5
TGCGCCAGCAGCCGCATAGTGGGCAATCAGCCCCAGCATTTT
CASSRIVGNQPQHF
>TRBD2|-|TRBV14|TRBJ2-7
TGTGCCAGCAGCCATTGGACTAGTTCAGACGAGCAGTACTTC
CASSHWTSSDEQYF
>-|-|TRBV7-8|TRBJ1-4
TGTGCCAGCAGCATACTTGCAACTAATGAAAAACTGTTTTTT
CASSILATNEKLFF
>-|-|TRBV2|TRBJ2-7
TGTGCCAGCAGTGAACTACGGGGATACGAGCAGTACTTC
CASSELRGYEQYF
>-|once|TRBV5-6|TRBJ2-2
TGTGCCAGCAGCTTGTTCCCAGGAGGCACCGGGGAGCTGTTTTTT
CASSLFPGGTGELFF
>TRBD2|-|TRBV6-2/TRBV6-3|TRBJ2-3
TGTGCCAGCAGTTACCCCCCTTGGGTAGCGGGGGCCCGCACAGATACGCAGTATTTT
CASSYPPWVAGARTDTQYF
>-|-|TRBV3-1/TRBV3-2|TRBJ2-1
TGTGCCAGCACCCTAAAGGCGGGGTTGGGTGAGCAGTTCTTC
CASTLKAGLGEQFF
>-|-|TRBV20-1|TRBJ1-1
TGCAGTGCTAGTGTAATGGGTAGGGGGAACACTGAAGCTTTCTTT
CSASVMGRGNTEAFF
>TRBD2|-|TRBV9|TRBJ2-7
TGTGCCAGCAATAGCGGGATGAGGTCCTACGAGCAGTACTTC
CASNSGMRSYEQYF
>-|-|TRBV7-7|TRBJ2-2
TGTGCCAGCAGCTTATCATCGCAGGGCGGCACCGGGGAGCTGTTTTTT
CASSLSSQGGTGELFF
>-|few|TRBV19|TRBJ1-1
TGTGCCAGTAGGAGAGGAGGGGACACTGAAGCTTTCTTT
CASRRGGDTEAFF
>-|-|TRBV19|TRBJ1-1
TGTGCCAGTAGTACCGACAGCCACGAAACAGCTGAAGCTTTCTTT
CASSTDSHETAEAFF
>-|-|TRBV28|TRBJ1-1
TGTGCCAGCAGTTATCCAAGGGGGAACACTGAAGCTTTCTTT
CASSYPRGNTEAFF